Sequencing of this TCR beta chain was carried out in a study of beta chain features in type 1 diabetes. Study details: Patients were similar to healthy donors in age and gender (as well as in cell yields). Sorted cells, about 99 million in number, were examined across all samples. Overall study results and limits: When VDJ junctions were examined, type 1 diabetes patients showed fewer insertions and more deletions. The similarity of naive, central memory and Treg TCRB repertoires appeared greater among patients than among healthy donors.

As to this clone: The antigen remains unidentified.

Expressed TCRB transcripts were sequenced because the isolated RNA had all been reverse transcribed beforehand. Using immunoSEQ multiplex PCR, the repertoire was profiled, and TCRdb retains in-frame clones only, with some absent. Of hundreds of thousands of clones listed, around 30% were seen once; the top ten hold 0.05% to 0.07%. The CDR3 sequence is 13 residues long. The germline gives CDR1 SGHVS, CDR2 FNYEAQ. Trimming removed 0 bases from V and 6 bases from J, with 9 bases in between. Specimen: naive CD4+ T cells from blood. This TCR derives from a man between 18 and 35 years old in good health. V is TRBV7-6 and J is TRBJ2-7; possible D gene TRBD2, 6 bases. The CDR3 spells CASSLAEGGEQYF. In DNA form, the CDR3 reads TGTGCCAGCAGCTTAGCGGAGGGCGGCGAGCAGTACTTC.